The next 14 T cell receptor beta chains were all read from a single sample in a study of PD-L1 blockade in urothelial cancer. TCRdb's table, derived via immunoSEQ multiplex PCR, lists solely in-frame clones and lacks some. The repertoire holds tens of thousands of clones, with 75% to 90% as singletons. Time point here: pretreatment peripheral blood. Sequenced here: PBMCs, sampled around atezolizumab (anti-PD-L1) treatment. These receptors were taken from a man in his sixties with urothelial cancer.

The chain couples TRBV7-2 to TRBJ1-2; TRBD1 is a possible D gene (6 bases). The germline V gene has CDR1 SGHTA and CDR2 FQGNSA. V lost 0 bases to trimming and J lost 4 bases, with 12 bases between them. There are 15 residues in the CDR3. The DNA for the CDR3 is TGTGCCAGCAGCTTAGCGCGACAGGCGCCCTATGGCTACACCTTC. Its protein is CASSLARQAPYGYTF. Complete variable domain (other parts from reference TRBV7-2 and TRBJ1-2): GAGVSQSPSNKVTEKGKDVELRCDPISGHTALYWYRQSLGQGLEFLIYFQGNSAPDKSGLPSDRFSAERTGGSVSTLTIQRTQQEDSAVYLCASSLARQAPYGYTFGSGTRLTVV.

V usage is TRBV5-1 and J usage is TRBJ2-5; 11 nucleotides align to TRBD2. V lost 2 bases to trimming and J lost 4 bases; unmatched junction nucleotides: 4. CDR1 and CDR2 (germline): SGHRS, YFSETQ. This CDR3 is 15 amino acids long. This chain's CDR3 is CASSLTSGGRETQYF. In nucleotides, the CDR3 is TGCGCCAGCAGCTTAACTAGCGGGGGAAGAGAGACCCAGTACTTC. The variable domain in full, completed from reference TRBV5-1 and TRBJ2-5, reads KAGVTQTPRYLIKTRGQQVTLSCSPISGHRSVSWYQQTPGQGLQFLFEYFSETQRNKGNFPGRFSGRQFSNSRSEMNVSTLELGDSALYLCASSLTSGGRETQYFGPGTRLLVL.

In nucleotides, the CDR3 is TGTGCCAGCAGCTCCGGGACTAGCGTGGATACGCAGTATTTT. Its translation is CASSSGTSVDTQYF. The chain employs TRBV11-2 and TRBJ2-3, with 10 bases identical to TRBD2. Trimming took 4 bases from V and 6 from J; bases not matched to a gene: 4. Per the germline V gene, CDR1 is SGHAT and CDR2 is FQNNGV. The CDR3 is 14 residues long.

The genes are TRBV6-5 and TRBJ1-5, with D possibly being TRBD1 (5 bases). Germline CDR1 is MNHEY and CDR2 is SVGAGI. The V and J ends lost 4 bases and 4 bases respectively, with 14 bases between them. This CDR3 comprises 15 residues. The CDR3 nucleotides read TGTGCCAGCAGTTCTGACAGAAAAGCAAATCAGCCCCAGCATTTT. Its translation is CASSSDRKANQPQHF.

The J gene is TRBJ2-1, the V gene TRBV2, with a weak D call TRBD2 (6 bases). V was cut by 6 bases and J by 0 bases, with 12 bases left in between. This CDR3 region has 15 residues. Germline CDR1 and CDR2: SNHLY and FYNNEI. The CDR3 region has the DNA TGTGCCAGCAGCGGGGGAAGGAGCTCCTACAATGAGCAGTTCTTC. Its translation is CASSGGRSSYNEQFF.

Comments on this clone: The identical CDR3 is also encoded by other nucleotide sequences in the sample. This chain joins TRBV18 and TRBJ2-3; tentatively, D is TRBD1 (6 bases). The CDR3 runs 14 residues. CDR1 is KGHSH and CDR2 is LQKENI in the germline V gene. V was shortened by 3 bases and J by 2 bases, with 9 bases between the two germline ends. CDR3 coding DNA: TGTGCCAGCTCACCCAGGGGTTCCACAGATACGCAGTATTTT. Protein: CASSPRGSTDTQYF.

The genes are TRBV19 and TRBJ1-3; 8 nucleotides match TRBD1. The germline V gene encodes CDR1 LNHDA and CDR2 SQIVND (reference sequence). Trimming removed 7 bases from V and 0 bases from J; junction bases left unmatched: 8. The CDR3 is 16 residues long. DNA for the CDR3: TGTGCCAGTACTTATAAGACAGGGGCCTCTGGAAACACCATATATTTT. Amino acid sequence: CASTYKTGASGNTIYF.

This chain connects TRBV7-6 to TRBJ1-1; tentative D call: TRBD1 (5 bases). CDR3 length equals 15 residues. The V gene's germline CDR1 is SGHVS and CDR2 FNYEAQ. V dropped 1 base and J dropped 6 bases, with 15 bases sitting between them. CDR3 coding DNA: TGTGCCAGCAGCTTAGTCCCGGGGGTCGGAGCTGAAGCTTTCTTT. Translated: CASSLVPGVGAEAFF.

This chain connects TRBV6-1 to TRBJ1-2, with a weak D call TRBD1 (5 bases). The CDR3 loop spans 15 amino acids. Per germline, CDR1 MNHNS and CDR2 SASEGT. The V and J ends lost 4 bases and 3 bases respectively, with 15 bases between them. In DNA, the CDR3 is TGTGCCAGCAGTGTGGGGCCGGGGAGGGACTATGGCTACACCTTC. This sequence encodes CASSVGPGRDYGYTF.

The sample holds one count of this clone. The V and J genes are TRBV7-3 and TRBJ2-5, with TRBD1 matching over 8 bases. V gave up 5 bases and J gave up 4 bases; unmatched junction bases: 6. This CDR3 region has 14 residues. The germline CDR1 and CDR2 sequences are SGHTA and FQGTGA. The CDR3 DNA reads as TGTGCCAGCAGCAAAGACAGGGGAGGAGAGACCCAGTACTTC. Its protein is CASSKDRGGETQYF.

The rearrangement links TRBV6-4 to TRBJ2-2, with D maybe TRBD2 (5 bases). From germline, CDR1 is MRHNA and CDR2 SNTAGT. Trimming removed 0 bases from V and 8 bases from J, with 7 bases in between. The length of the CDR3 is 13 residues. The CDR3 reads CASSDSRRGELFF. In nucleotides, the CDR3 is TGTGCCAGCAGTGACTCGAGGAGGGGGGAGCTGTTTTTT.

This rearrangement joins TRBV2 to TRBJ2-1; TRBD1 aligns across 8 bases. J lost 0 bases, V lost 6 bases, and 7 bases had no gene match. This CDR3 contains 16 residues. Germline assignment: CDR1 SNHLY and CDR2 FYNNEI. The CDR3 here is CASRSPGTGSYNEQFF. The CDR3 DNA follows: TGTGCCAGCAGAAGCCCCGGGACAGGCTCCTACAATGAGCAGTTCTTC. The full variable domain, its missing parts supplied by reference TRBV2 and TRBJ2-1, is EPEVTQTPSHQVTQMGQEVILRCVPISNHLYFYWYRQILGQKVEFLVSFYNNEISEKSEIFDDQFSVERPDGSNFTLKIRSTKLEDSAMYFCASRSPGTGSYNEQFFGPGTRLTVL.

The chain recombines TRBV5-6 with TRBJ2-1; weak D call: TRBD1 (6 bases). CDR1 is SGHDT, CDR2 YYEEEE, per germline. The V end lost 5 bases, the J end lost 8 bases, and 8 bases lay between the germline ends. This CDR3 region has 11 residues. The CDR3 protein is CASRRGYEQFF. The CDR3 coding sequence is TGTGCCAGCAGGAGGGGGTATGAGCAGTTCTTC.

V and J are TRBV5-1 and TRBJ1-6; 8 bases fit TRBD1. CDR3 length: 18 residues. The ends lost 0 bases at V and 7 bases at J; junction bases unmatched: 12. CDR1 is SGHRS and CDR2 is YFSETQ in the germline V gene. This CDR3 is CASSLVVPGTGINSPLHF. The CDR3, as DNA: TGCGCCAGCAGCTTGGTAGTTCCGGGGACAGGAATCAATTCACCCCTCCACTTT.